The 5 T cell receptor beta chains given below trace back to one sample, sequenced in a study of blood T cell repertoires in COVID-19 (dated by TCRdb to the early 2020s). The library relied on the immunoSEQ multiplex PCR assay. TCRdb mirrors the immuneACCESS table, restricted to in-frame sequences. Some clones are absent from its copies; in checked studies, under half trace to an unresolved V gene, and the reason for the others is unknown. The sample table contains approximately 70,000 clones; only one count was recorded for around nine tenths of them. The ten largest make up approximately 19% of the sample. Material for sequencing was peripheral blood. The receptors here all came from a human donor in a cohort sampled during active COVID-19.

This chain connects TRBV5-4 to TRBJ2-3, with 9 bases lining up with TRBD2. The CDR3 runs 15 residues. V dropped 3 bases and J dropped 1; count of bases not matched to a gene: 3. The germline gives CDR1 SGHNT, CDR2 YYREEE (reference sequence). CDR3 region: CASSWRGGGTDTQYF. CDR3 bases: TGTGCCAGCAGCTGGCGGGGGGGCGGCACAGATACGCAGTATTTT.

This clone was detected a few times. The chain joins TRBV29-1 to TRBJ2-1; 8 positions match TRBD1. V gave up 6 bases and J gave up 6 bases; unmatched junction bases: 4. Germline CDR1 and CDR2: SQVTM and ANQGSEA. The CDR3 is 12 residues long. CDR3 in amino acids: CSVVGQVNEQFF. CDR3 in DNA: TGCAGCGTGGTGGGACAGGTCAATGAGCAGTTCTTC.

The CDR3 protein is CAISKRQGLNTGELFF. In DNA form, the CDR3 reads TGTGCCATCAGTAAAAGACAGGGCTTGAACACCGGGGAGCTGTTTTTT. The J gene is TRBJ2-2, the V gene TRBV10-3; 7 positions match TRBD1. This CDR3 has 16 residues. The V and J ends lost 5 bases and 1 base, in that order; junction bases with no gene match: 7. Germline CDR1 and CDR2: ENHRY and SYGVKD.

The rearrangement joins TRBV20-1 to TRBJ1-3; D may be TRBD1 (5 bases). Germline V gives CDR1 DFQATT, CDR2 SNEGSKA (reference sequence). The CDR3 sequence is 17 residues long. Trimming stripped 3 bases from V and 1 base from J, with 19 bases between. The CDR3 protein is CSASAPDTLVSGNTIYF. CDR3 in DNA: TGCAGTGCTAGTGCCCCGGACACCCTCGTTTCTGGAAACACCATATATTTT.

The chain couples TRBV11-3 to TRBJ2-7; D gene ambiguous. Germline lookup yields CDR1 SGHNT and CDR2 YENEEA. The CDR3 is made up of 13 amino acids. Trimming pared 2 bases from V and 3 bases from J, leaving 8 bases between. CDR3 sequence (DNA): TGTGCCAGCAGCTTAACGAACAGCTACGAGCAGTACTTC. It specifies CASSLTNSYEQYF. Full variable domain (missing parts from reference TRBV11-3 and TRBJ2-7): EAGVVQSPRYKIIEKKQPVAFWCNPISGHNTLYWYLQNLGQGPELLIRYENEEAVDDSQLPKDRFSAERLKGVDSTLKIQPAELGDSAVYLCASSLTNSYEQYFGPGTRLTVT.